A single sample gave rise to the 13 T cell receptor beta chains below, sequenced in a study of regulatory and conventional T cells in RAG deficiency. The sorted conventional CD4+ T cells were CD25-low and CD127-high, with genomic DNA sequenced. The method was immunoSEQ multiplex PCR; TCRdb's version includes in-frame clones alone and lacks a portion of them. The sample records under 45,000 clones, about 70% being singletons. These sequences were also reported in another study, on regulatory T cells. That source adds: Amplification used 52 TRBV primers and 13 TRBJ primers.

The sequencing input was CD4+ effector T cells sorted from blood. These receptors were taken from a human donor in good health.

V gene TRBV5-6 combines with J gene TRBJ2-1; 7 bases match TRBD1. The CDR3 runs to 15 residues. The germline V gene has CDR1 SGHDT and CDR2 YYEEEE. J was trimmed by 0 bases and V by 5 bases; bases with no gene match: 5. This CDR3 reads CASRETGSSYNEQFF. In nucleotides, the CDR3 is TGTGCCAGCAGGGAGACAGGGTCCTCCTACAATGAGCAGTTCTTC.

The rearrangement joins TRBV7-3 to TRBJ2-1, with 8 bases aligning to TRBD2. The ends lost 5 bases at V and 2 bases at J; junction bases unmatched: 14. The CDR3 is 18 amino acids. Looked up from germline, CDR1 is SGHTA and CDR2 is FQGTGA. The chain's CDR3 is CASSPRSAGGWAYNEQFF. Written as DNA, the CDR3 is TGTGCCAGCAGCCCCCGGAGTGCGGGGGGCTGGGCCTACAATGAGCAGTTCTTC.

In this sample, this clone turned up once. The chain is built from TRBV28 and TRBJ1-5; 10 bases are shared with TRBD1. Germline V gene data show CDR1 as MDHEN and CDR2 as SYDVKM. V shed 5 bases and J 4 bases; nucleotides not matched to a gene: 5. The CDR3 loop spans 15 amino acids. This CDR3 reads CASSQPGQGNQPQHF. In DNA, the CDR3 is TGTGCCAGCAGTCAACCGGGACAGGGGAATCAGCCCCAGCATTTT. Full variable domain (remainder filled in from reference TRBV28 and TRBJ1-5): DVKVTQSSRYLVKRTGEKVFLECVQDMDHENMFWYRQDPGLGLRLIYFSYDVKMKEKGDIPEGYSVSREKKERFSLILESASTNQTSMYLCASSQPGQGNQPQHFGDGTRLSIL.

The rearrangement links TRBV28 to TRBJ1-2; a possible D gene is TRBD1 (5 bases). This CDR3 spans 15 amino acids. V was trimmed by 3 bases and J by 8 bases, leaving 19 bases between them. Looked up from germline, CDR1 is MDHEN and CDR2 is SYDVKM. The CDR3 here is CASSFGVGGVNGYTF. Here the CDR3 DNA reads TGTGCCAGCAGTTTTGGGGTTGGAGGGGTTAACGGCTACACCTTC.

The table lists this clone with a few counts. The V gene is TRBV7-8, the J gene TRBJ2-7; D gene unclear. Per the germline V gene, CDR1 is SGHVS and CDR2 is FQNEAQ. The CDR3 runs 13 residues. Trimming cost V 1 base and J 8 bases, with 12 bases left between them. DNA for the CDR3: TGTGCCAGCAGCTTAGAGAGGATCGCTAAGCAGTACTTC. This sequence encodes CASSLERIAKQYF.

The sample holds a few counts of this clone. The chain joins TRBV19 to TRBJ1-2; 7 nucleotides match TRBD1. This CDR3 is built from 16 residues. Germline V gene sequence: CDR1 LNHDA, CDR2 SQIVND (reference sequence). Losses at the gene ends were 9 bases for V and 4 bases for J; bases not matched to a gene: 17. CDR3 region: CASVPPGQSFVYGYTF. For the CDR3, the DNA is TGTGCCAGCGTTCCCCCGGGACAGAGCTTTGTCTATGGCTACACCTTC.

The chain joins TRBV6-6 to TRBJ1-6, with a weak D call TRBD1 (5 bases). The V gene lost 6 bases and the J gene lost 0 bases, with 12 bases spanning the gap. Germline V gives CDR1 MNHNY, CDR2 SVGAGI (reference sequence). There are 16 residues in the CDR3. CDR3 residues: CASSRDGSSYNSPLHF. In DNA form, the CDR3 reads TGTGCCAGCAGCAGGGACGGTAGCTCCTATAATTCACCCCTCCACTTT.

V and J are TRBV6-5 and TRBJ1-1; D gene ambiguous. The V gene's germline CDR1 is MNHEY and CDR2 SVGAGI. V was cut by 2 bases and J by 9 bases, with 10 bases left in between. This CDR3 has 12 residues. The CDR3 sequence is CASSYKGFQAFF. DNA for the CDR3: TGTGCCAGCAGTTACAAGGGATTCCAAGCTTTCTTT.

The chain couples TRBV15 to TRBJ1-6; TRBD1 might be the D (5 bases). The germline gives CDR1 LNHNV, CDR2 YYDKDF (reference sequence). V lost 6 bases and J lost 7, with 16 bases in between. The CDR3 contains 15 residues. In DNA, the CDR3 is TGTGCCACCAGGGAGACTGGGACGGCCAATTCACCCCTCCACTTT. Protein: CATRETGTANSPLHF.

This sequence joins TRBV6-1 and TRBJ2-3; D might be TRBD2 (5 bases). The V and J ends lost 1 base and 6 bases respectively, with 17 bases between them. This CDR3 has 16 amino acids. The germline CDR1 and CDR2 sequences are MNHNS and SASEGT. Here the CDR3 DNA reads TGTGCCAGCAGTGAAGTCCAGGCCGCCAGGAGGGATACGCAGTATTTT. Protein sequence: CASSEVQAARRDTQYF.

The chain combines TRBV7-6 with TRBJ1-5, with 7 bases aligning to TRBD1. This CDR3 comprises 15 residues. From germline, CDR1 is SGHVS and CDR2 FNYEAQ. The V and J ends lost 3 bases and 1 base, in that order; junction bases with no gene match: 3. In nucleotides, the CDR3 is TGTGCCAGCAGCTTGGAAGGGGGCAGCAATCAGCCCCAGCATTTT. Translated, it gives CASSLEGGSNQPQHF.

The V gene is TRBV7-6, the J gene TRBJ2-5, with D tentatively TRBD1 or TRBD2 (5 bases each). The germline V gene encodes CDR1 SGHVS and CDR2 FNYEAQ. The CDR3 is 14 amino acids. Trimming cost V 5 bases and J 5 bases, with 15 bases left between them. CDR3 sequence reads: CASSTQRAGETQYF. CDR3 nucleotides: TGTGCCAGCAGCACTCAGAGGGCAGGGGAGACCCAGTACTTC.

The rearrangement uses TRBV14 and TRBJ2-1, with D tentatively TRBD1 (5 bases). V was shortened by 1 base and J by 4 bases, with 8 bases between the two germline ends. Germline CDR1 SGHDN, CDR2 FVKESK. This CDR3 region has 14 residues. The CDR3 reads CASSQVTVYNEQFF. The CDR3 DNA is TGTGCCAGCAGCCAAGTGACAGTATACAATGAGCAGTTCTTC. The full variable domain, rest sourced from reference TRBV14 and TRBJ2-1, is EAGVTQFPSHSVIEKGQTVTLRCDPISGHDNLYWYRRVMGKEIKFLLHFVKESKQDESGMPNNRFLAERTGGTYSTLKVQPAELEDSGVYFCASSQVTVYNEQFFGPGTRLTVL.